This T cell receptor (beta chain) was recovered during a study of radiotherapy plus CTLA-4 blockade in lung cancer. Using immunoSEQ multiplex PCR, the repertoire was profiled, and TCRdb retains in-frame clones only, with some absent. The table has some 110,000 clones, 78% seen once. V shed 0 bases and J shed 3 bases, with 12 bases lying between them. This CDR3 comprises 16 residues. Germline assignment: CDR1 MNHEY and CDR2 SMNVEV (reference sequence). The chain employs TRBV27 and TRBJ1-3, with no clear D. This TCR was sampled from a human donor with non-small cell lung cancer who had a partial response to radiotherapy plus ipilimumab. The sequenced sample was peripheral blood, obtained from a patient treated with radiotherapy plus ipilimumab. The CDR3 bases are TGTGCCAGCAGTTTATCCGGGGTATGGTTTGGAAACACCATATATTTT. Its protein is CASSLSGVWFGNTIYF.